This TCR beta chain appears in the sequencing data of a study of T-cell memory formation after mild COVID-19. Study at large: TCR clusters were mostly donor specific. Notes on the study in general: Clones that contracted from day 15 to 85 had balanced CD4/CD8; later expanders were CD4+ biased. Some responding clones appeared in pre-infection memory, suggesting cross-reactive memory joined. Of the contracting clones, CD4+ ones lay mainly in CM and EM, and CD8+ ones in EMRA.

MiXCR, applied by TCRdb to the 5' RACE reads, yields one record per CDR3 protein. The profile covers under 700,000 distinct CDR3 sequences, with roughly 20% appearing a single time and around 12% taken by the ten largest. As concerns this clonotype: Its antigen is still unknown.

The TCR comes from an adult woman who had mild COVID-19 (a few samples of this study predate the infection). Cell type and time point are not known. Sequencing was done on a sample of PBMCs or a T cell subset sorted from them (not recorded which).

The CDR3 DNA reads as TGTGCCAGCAGCCAAGGTCTAGCGGGCCTCTTCCAGTTCTTC. Residues: CASSQGLAGLFQFF. The chain has TRBV14 and TRBJ2-1, with 8 bases lining up with TRBD2. V was pared by 1 base and J by 13 bases, with 9 bases of the junction left unmatched. The V gene's germline CDR1 is SGHDN and CDR2 FVKESK. This CDR3 region has 14 residues.